What follows describes a single TCR beta chain. As originally analysed: Reference gene primer amplification gave estimated nucleated cell counts. The table came from immunoSEQ multiplex PCR; TCRdb's copy has only in-frame clones and leaves some out. D and trimming were read from the DNA, whereas the V and J calls and clone size are those reported in that table. Of approximately 60,000 clones listed, 93% are singletons. These data come from a study of blood T cell repertoires in COVID-19. The V gene's germline CDR1 is SGHKS and CDR2 YYEKEE (reference sequence). V lost 4 bases to trimming and J lost 4 bases; unmatched junction nucleotides: 13. The CDR3 is made up of 18 amino acids.

The receptor was isolated from a man between 65 and 79 years old with active COVID-19. The specimen was peripheral blood. V gene TRBV5-5 combines with J gene TRBJ1-6; 8 positions match TRBD1. Written as DNA, the CDR3 is TGTGCCAGCAGCATAAACACAGGGGGTGAACGTTATAATTCACCCCTCCACTTT. Encoded protein: CASSINTGGERYNSPLHF.